This T cell receptor (beta chain) was captured in a study of T-cell memory formation after mild COVID-19. The CDR3 consists of 15 residues. Germline loops: CDR1 SNHLY, CDR2 FYNNEI. J lost 2 bases, V lost 4 bases, and 2 bases had no gene match. TCRdb recomputed calls from the 5' RACE reads with MiXCR, one row per CDR3 protein. Of about 180,000 distinct CDR3 sequences listed, around 18% are singletons. This clonotype appeared a few times. The sequenced sample was PBMCs or a T cell subset sorted from them (not recorded which). This TCR was sampled from a man in his late teens or twenties who had mild COVID-19 (a few samples of this study predate the infection). Cell type and time point are not known. The V gene is TRBV2, the J gene TRBJ2-2; TRBD2 aligns across 9 bases. CDR3 region: CASSAGTSNTGELFF. CDR3 DNA sequence: TGTGCCAGCAGTGCCGGGACTAGCAACACCGGGGAGCTGTTTTTT.